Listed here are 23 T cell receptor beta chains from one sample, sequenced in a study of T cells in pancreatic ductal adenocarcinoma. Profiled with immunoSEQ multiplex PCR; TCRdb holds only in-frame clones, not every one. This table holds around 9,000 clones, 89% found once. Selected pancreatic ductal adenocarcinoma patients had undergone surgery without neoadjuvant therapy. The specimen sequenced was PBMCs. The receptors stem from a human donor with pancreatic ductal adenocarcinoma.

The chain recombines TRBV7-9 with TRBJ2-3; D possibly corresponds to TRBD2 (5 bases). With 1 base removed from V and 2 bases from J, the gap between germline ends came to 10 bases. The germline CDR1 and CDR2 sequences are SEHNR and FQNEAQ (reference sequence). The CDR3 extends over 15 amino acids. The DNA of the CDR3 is TGTGCCAGCAGCTTAGGTTGGGAGAACACAGATACGCAGTATTTT. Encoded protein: CASSLGWENTDTQYF.

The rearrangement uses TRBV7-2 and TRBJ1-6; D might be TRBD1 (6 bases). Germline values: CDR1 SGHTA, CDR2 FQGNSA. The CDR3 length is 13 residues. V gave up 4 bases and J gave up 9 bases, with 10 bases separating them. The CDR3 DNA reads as TGTGCCAGCAGCTCCAACAGGGCTTCACCCCTCCACTTT. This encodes CASSSNRASPLHF.

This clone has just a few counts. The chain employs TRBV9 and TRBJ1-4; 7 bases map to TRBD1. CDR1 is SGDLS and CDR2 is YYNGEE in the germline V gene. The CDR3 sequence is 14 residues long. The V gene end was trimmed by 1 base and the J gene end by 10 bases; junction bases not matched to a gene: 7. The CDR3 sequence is CASSVRGGSGKLFF. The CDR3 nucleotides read TGTGCCAGCAGCGTAAGAGGGGGCTCTGGAAAACTGTTTTTT. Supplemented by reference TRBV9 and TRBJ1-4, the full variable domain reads DSGVTQTPKHLITATGQRVTLRCSPRSGDLSVYWYQQSLDQGLQFLIQYYNGEERAKGNILERFSAQQFPDLHSELNLSSLELGDSALYFCASSVRGGSGKLFFGSGTQLSVL.

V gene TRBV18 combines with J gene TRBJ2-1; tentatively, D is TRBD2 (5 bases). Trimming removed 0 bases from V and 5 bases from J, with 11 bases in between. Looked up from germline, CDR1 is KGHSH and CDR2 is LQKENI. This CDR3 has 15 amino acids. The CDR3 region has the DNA TGTGCCAGCTCACCACCGGCCGGGGTCCACAATGAGCAGTTCTTC. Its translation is CASSPPAGVHNEQFF.

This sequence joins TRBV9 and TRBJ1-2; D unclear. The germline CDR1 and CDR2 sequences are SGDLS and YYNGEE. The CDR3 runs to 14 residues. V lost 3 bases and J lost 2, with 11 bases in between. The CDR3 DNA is TGTGCCAGCAGCGCCAATCACAGAAACTATGGCTACACCTTC. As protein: CASSANHRNYGYTF.

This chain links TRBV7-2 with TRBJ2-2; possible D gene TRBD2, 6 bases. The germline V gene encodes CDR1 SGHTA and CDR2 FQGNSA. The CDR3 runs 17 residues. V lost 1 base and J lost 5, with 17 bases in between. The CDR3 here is CASSLVGGYGWTGELFF. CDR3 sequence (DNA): TGTGCCAGCAGCTTAGTCGGAGGGTATGGATGGACCGGGGAGCTGTTTTTT.

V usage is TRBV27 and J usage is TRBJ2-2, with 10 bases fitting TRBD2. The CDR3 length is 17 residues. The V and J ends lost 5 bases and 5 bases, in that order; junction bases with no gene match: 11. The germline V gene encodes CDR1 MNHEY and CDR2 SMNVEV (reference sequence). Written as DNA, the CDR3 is TGTGCCAGCAGTCGCTCCGGGACTAGCGAGTTAACCGGGGAGCTGTTTTTT. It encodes CASSRSGTSELTGELFF.

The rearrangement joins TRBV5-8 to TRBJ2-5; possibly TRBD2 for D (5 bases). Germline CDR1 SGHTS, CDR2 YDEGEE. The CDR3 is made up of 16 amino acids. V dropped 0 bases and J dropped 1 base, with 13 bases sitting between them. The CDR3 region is CASSLESSPFQETQYF. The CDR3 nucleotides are TGTGCCAGCAGCTTGGAGTCTAGCCCCTTCCAAGAGACCCAGTACTTC.

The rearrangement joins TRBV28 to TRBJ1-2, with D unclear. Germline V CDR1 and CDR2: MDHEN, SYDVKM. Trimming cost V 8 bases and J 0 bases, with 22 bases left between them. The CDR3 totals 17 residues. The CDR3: CASLPADGLRANYGYTF. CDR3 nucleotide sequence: TGTGCCAGCCTCCCCGCGGACGGACTTCGAGCTAACTATGGCTACACCTTC.

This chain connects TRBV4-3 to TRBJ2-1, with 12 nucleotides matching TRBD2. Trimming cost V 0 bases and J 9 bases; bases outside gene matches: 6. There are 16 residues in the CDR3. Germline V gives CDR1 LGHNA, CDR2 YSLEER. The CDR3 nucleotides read TGCGCCAGCAGCCAAGAGCTAGCGGGGGGGGGTACTGAGCAGTTCTTC. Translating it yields CASSQELAGGGTEQFF.

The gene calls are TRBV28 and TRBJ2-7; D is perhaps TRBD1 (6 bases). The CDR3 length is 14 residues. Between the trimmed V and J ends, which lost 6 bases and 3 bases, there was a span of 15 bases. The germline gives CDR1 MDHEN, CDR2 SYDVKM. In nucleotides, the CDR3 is TGTGCCAGCAGACCCGCAGGGGTTGGCTACGAGCAGTACTTC. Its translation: CASRPAGVGYEQYF. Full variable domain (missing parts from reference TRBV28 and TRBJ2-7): DVKVTQSSRYLVKRTGEKVFLECVQDMDHENMFWYRQDPGLGLRLIYFSYDVKMKEKGDIPEGYSVSREKKERFSLILESASTNQTSMYLCASRPAGVGYEQYFGPGTRLTVT.

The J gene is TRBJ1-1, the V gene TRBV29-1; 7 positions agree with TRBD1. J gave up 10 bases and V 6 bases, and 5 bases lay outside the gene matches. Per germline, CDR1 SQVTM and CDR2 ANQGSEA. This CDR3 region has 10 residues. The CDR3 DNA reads TGCAGCGTCGTGACAGGGAGAGCTTTCTTT. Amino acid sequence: CSVVTGRAFF.

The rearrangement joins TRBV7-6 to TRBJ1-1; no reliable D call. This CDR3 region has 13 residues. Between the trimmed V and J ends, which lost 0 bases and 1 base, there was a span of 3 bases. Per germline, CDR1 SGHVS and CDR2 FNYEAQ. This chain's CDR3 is CASSLARNTEAFF. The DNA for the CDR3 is TGTGCCAGCAGCTTAGCGCGGAACACTGAAGCTTTCTTT.

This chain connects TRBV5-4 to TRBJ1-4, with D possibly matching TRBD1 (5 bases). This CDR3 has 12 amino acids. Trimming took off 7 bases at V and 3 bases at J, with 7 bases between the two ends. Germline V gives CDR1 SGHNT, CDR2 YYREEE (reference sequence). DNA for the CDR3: TGTGCCAGCGGGGGGGCTAATGAAAAACTGTTTTTT. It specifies CASGGANEKLFF.

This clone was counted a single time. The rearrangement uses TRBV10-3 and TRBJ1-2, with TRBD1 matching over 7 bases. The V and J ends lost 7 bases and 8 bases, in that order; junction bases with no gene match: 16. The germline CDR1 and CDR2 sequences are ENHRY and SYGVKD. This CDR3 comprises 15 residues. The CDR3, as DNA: TGTGCCATCAACTCAGCCGGGACAGCTTTGTGGGGCTACACCTTC. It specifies CAINSAGTALWGYTF.

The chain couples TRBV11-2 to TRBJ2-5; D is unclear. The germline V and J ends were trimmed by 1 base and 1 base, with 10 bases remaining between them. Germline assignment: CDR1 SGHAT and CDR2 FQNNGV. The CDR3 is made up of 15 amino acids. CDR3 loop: CASSLGSGSQETQYF. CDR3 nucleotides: TGTGCCAGCAGCTTAGGGTCAGGATCCCAAGAGACCCAGTACTTC.

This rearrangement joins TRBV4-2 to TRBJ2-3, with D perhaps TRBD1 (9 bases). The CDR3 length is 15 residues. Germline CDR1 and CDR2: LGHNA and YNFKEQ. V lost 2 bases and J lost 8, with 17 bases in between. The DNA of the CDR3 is TGTGCCAGCAGCCAACGGGAGGGACAGGGTGGTACGCAGTATTTT. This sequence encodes CASSQREGQGGTQYF.

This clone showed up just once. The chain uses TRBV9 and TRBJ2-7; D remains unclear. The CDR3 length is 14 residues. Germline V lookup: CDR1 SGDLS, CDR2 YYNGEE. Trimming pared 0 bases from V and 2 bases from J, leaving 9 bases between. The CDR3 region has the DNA TGTGCCAGCAGCGTAGGGGCGAGTCCCTACGAGCAGTACTTC. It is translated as CASSVGASPYEQYF.

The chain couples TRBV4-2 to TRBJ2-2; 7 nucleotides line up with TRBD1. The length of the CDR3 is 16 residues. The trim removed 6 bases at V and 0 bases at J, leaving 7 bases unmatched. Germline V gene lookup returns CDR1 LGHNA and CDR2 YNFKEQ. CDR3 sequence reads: CASSRTGDANTGELFF. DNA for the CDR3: TGTGCCAGCAGTCGGACAGGCGACGCGAACACCGGGGAGCTGTTTTTT.

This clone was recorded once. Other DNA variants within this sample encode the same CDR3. The CDR3 loop is CASSPNRAEAFF. The CDR3 nucleotides are TGTGCCAGCAGCCCAAACAGGGCCGAAGCTTTCTTT. J is TRBJ1-1 and V is TRBV7-2; the D gene is possibly TRBD1 (6 bases). V was trimmed by 5 bases and J by 8 bases, leaving 12 bases between them. Germline values: CDR1 SGHTA, CDR2 FQGNSA. The CDR3 runs to 12 residues.

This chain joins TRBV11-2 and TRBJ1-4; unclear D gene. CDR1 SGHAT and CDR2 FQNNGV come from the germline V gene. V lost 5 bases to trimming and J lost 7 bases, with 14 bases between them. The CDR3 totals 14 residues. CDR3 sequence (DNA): TGTGCCAGCAGCCGAGACATATTATCTGAAAAACTGTTTTTT. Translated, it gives CASSRDILSEKLFF.

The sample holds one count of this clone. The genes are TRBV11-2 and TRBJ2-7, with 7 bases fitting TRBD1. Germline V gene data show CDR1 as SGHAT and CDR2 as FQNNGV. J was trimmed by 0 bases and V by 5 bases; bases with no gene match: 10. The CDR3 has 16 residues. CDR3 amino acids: CASSKWTGRSSYEQYF. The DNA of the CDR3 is TGTGCCAGCAGCAAATGGACAGGAAGGAGCTCCTACGAGCAGTACTTC.

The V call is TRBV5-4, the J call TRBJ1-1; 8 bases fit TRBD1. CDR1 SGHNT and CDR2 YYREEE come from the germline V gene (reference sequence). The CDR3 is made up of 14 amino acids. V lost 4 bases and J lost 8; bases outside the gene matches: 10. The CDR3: CASSSRGRLDEAFF. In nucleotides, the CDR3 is TGTGCCAGCAGCAGCAGGGGGCGGCTAGACGAAGCTTTCTTT.